The source of this T cell receptor (beta chain) is a study of T-cell reconstitution after alpha-beta-depleted transplantation in children. General study findings and limits: After transplant, at about two months, alpha-beta T cells were reportedly derived from several hundred expanded graft clones. The authors attributed T-cell counts and diversity one year after transplant mostly to newly produced T cells.

This clonotype was observed at least ten times. Its antigen remains unidentified. The V and J ends lost 5 bases and 3 bases, in that order; junction bases with no gene match: 7. CDR3 length: 15 residues. CDR1 and CDR2 from the germline V gene are SEHNR and FQNEAQ (reference sequence). Unique molecular identifiers were used in preparing the TCRbeta library. Each CDR3 protein gets one entry after TCRdb re-called the PCR reads with MiXCR. In the table there are some 300,000 distinct CDR3 sequences, roughly a tenth of which are singletons. This clonotype originated in a boy younger than two with acute myeloid leukemia, due to receive a stem cell transplant. Sequenced material: PBMCs, taken before TCRalphabeta/CD19-depleted stem cell transplant. The chain uses TRBV7-9 and TRBJ2-7; 10 bases align to TRBD1. The CDR3 loop reads CASSDRDRGSYEQYF. The CDR3 nucleotides read TGTGCCAGCAGCGACCGGGACAGGGGAAGCTACGAGCAGTACTTC.